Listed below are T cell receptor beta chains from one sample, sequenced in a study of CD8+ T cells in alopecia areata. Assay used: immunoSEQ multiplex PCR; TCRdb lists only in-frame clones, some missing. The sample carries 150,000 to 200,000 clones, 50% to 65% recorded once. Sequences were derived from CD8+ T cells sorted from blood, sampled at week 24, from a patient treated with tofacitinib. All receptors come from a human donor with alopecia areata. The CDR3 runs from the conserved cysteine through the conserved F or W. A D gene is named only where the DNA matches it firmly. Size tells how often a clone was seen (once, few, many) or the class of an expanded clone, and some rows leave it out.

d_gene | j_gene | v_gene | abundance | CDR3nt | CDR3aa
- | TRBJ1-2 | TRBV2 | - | TGTGCCAGCAGTGAAGCGCGGTCCCTCTATGGCTACACCTTC | CASSEARSLYGYTF
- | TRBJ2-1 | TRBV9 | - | TGTGCCAGCAGCGTAGGGGCAAACAATGAGCAGTTCTTC | CASSVGANNEQFF
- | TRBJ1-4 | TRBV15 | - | TGTGCCACCAGTCCTAGTGGGGGGACTAATGAAAAACTGTTTTTT | CATSPSGGTNEKLFF
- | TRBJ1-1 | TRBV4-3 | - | TGCGCCAGCAGCCAAGAAGGGGATCGATACAACCTGAACACTGAAGCTTTCTTT | CASSQEGDRYNLNTEAFF
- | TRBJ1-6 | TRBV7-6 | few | TGTGCCAGCAGCTTACTGACCGGGGCGACATCCCGGGATTCACCCCTCCACTTT | CASSLLTGATSRDSPLHF
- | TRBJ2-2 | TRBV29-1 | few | TGCAGCGTTCGGTCTGCGAACACCGGGGAGCTGTTTTTT | CSVRSANTGELFF
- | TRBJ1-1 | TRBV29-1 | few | TGCAGCGTTGACAGACAAGAAGCTTTCTTT | CSVDRQEAFF
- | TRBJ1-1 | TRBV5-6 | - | TGTGCCAGCAGCTTGGCAGGAGGTGAGAACACTGAAGCTTTCTTT | CASSLAGGENTEAFF
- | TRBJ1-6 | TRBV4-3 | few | TGCGCCAGCAGCCAAGATCGTCGGGTGTCGGGTTCACCCCTCCACTTT | CASSQDRRVSGSPLHF
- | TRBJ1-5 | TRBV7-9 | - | TGTGCCAGCAGCCTGGGGGGTCACAATCAGCCCCAGCATTTT | CASSLGGHNQPQHF
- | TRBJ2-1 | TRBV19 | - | TGTGCCAGTAGTATAGCCAGATACAATGAGCAGTTCTTC | CASSIARYNEQFF
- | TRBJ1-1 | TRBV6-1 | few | TGTGCCAGCAGTGAAGCGGAAGAGAACACTGAAGCTTTCTTT | CASSEAEENTEAFF
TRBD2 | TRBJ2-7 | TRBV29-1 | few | TGCAGCGTGGACCCTAGCGGGGATTCCTACGAGCAGTACTTC | CSVDPSGDSYEQYF
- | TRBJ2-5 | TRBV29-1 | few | TGCAGCGTTGTGGAGGCGGGGGAGACCCAGTACTTC | CSVVEAGETQYF
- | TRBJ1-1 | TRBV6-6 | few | TGTGCCAGCAGTTACGGGCAGGCCCAGCCTTATGAAGCTTTCTTT | CASSYGQAQPYEAFF
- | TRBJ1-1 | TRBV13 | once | TGTGCCAGCAGCTTAAGGCCACAGGGCCCCGAGCAGTCGAACACTGAAGCTTTCTTT | CASSLRPQGPEQSNTEAFF
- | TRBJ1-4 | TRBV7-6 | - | TGTGCCAGCAGCTACCGGGACTCAGGTGGTGAAAAACTGTTTTTT | CASSYRDSGGEKLFF
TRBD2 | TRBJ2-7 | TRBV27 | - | TGTGCCAGCAGTTTAGGGAGGGGCGAGCAGTACTTC | CASSLGRGEQYF
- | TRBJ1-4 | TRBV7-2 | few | TGTGCCAGCAGCTCCATTGGTGGGGAACTCGGGTCAGAAAAACTGTTTTTT | CASSSIGGELGSEKLFF
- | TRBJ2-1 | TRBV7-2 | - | TGTGCCAGCAGCTACGACATCGGCAATGAGCAGTTCTTC | CASSYDIGNEQFF
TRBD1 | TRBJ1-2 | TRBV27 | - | TGTGCCAGCAGTCCAGCGGCCGGGACAGGGAGATTAGGCTACACCTTC | CASSPAAGTGRLGYTF
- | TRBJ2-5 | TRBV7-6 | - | TGTGCCAGCAGCCCCCTAGCCTTGTTTACGGAGACCCAGTACTTC | CASSPLALFTETQYF
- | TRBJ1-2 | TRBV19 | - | TGTGCCAGTAGTCTTCACCCTGACAAATATGGCTACACCTTC | CASSLHPDKYGYTF